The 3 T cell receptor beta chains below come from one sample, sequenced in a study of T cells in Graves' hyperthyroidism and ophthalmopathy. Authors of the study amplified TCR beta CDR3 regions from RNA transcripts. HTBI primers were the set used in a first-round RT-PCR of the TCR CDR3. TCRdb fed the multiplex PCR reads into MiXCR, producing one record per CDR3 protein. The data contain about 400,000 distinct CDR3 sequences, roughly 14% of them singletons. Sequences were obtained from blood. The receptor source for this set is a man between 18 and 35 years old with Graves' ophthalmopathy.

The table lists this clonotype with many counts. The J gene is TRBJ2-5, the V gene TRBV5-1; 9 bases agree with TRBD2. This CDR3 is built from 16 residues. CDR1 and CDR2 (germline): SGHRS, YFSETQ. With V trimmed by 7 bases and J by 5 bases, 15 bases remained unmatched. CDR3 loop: CASRPSSGARGETQYF. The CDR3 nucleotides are TGCGCCAGCCGTCCGTCTAGCGGGGCCCGAGGGGAGACCCAGTACTTC.

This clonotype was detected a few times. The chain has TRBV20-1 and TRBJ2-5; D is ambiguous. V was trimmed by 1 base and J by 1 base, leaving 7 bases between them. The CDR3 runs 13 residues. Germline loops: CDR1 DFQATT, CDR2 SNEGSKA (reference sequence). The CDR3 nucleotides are TGCAGTGCTAGAGCCCAGATCCAAGAGACCCAGTACTTC. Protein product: CSARAQIQETQYF.

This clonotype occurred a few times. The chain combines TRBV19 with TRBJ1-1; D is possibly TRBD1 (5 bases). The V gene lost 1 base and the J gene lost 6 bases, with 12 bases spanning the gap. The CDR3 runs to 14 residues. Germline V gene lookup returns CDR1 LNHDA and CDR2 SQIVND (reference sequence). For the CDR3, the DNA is TGTGCCAGTAGTATAGGAGGGGATGCGGCTGAAGCTTTCTTT. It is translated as CASSIGGDAAEAFF.